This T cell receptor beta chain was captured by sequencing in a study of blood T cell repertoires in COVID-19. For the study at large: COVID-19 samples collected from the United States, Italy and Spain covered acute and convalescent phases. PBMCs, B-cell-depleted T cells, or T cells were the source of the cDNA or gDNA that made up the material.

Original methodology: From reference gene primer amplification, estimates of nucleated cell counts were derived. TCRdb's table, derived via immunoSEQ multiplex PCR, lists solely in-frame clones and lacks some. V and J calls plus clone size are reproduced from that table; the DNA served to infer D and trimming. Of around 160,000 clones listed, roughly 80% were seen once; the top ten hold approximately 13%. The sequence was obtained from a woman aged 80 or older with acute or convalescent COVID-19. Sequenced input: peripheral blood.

The DNA of the CDR3 is TGTGCCAGCGAACGGTCACCCGGGACACGCTTCGGCTACACCTTC. Its protein product is CASERSPGTRFGYTF. This rearrangement joins TRBV6-5 to TRBJ1-2, with D tentatively TRBD1 (6 bases). Trimming removed 8 bases from V and 8 bases from J, with 24 bases in between. CDR3 length: 15 residues. The germline V gene has CDR1 MNHEY and CDR2 SVGAGI.